These T cell receptor beta chains were read from a single sample in a study of blood T cell repertoires in COVID-19. Using immunoSEQ multiplex PCR, the repertoire was profiled, and TCRdb retains in-frame clones only, with some absent. In the table there are about 59,000 clones, roughly 70% of which are singletons. Sequenced sample: peripheral blood. All receptors come from a woman aged 70 to 79 with acute or convalescent COVID-19. The CDR3 runs from the conserved cysteine through the conserved F or W. The D gene is left open where the match is weak. Clone size is not always given. Where it is, it says once, few, many or a class for expanded clones.

d_gene,abundance,v_gene,j_gene,CDR3aa,CDR3nt
NA,NA,TRBV19,TRBJ1-5,CASRGEVHQPQHF,TGTGCCAGTAGAGGTGAGGTTCATCAGCCCCAGCATTTT
TRBD1,NA,TRBV30,TRBJ2-3,CAWNRGFADTQYF,TGTGCCTGGAACAGGGGTTTTGCAGATACGCAGTATTTT
NA,NA,TRBV5-1,TRBJ1-4,CASSFGRGEQEKLFF,TGCGCCAGCAGCTTCGGGCGGGGGGAACAGGAAAAACTGTTTTTT
NA,NA,TRBV30,TRBJ2-7,CAWSIIGQYEQYF,TGTGCCTGGAGCATAATTGGACAATACGAGCAGTACTTC
NA,NA,TRBV30,TRBJ2-5,CAWSAGGRVKTQYF,TGTGCCTGGAGTGCAGGCGGCAGGGTAAAGACCCAGTACTTC
NA,NA,TRBV24-1,TRBJ2-2,CATSDTRGPGELFF,TGTGCCACCAGTGATACCAGGGGTCCCGGGGAGCTGTTTTTT
TRBD1,NA,TRBV7-9,TRBJ1-2,CASSSGTGNYGYTF,TGTGCCAGCAGCTCCGGGACAGGGAACTATGGCTACACCTTC
TRBD1,once,TRBV6-6,TRBJ1-3,CASNLGGLTNTIYF,TGTGCCAGCAACTTAGGGGGCCTTACAAACACCATATATTTT
TRBD2,NA,TRBV7-2,TRBJ2-1,CASSFQTSGSYNEQFF,TGTGCCAGCAGCTTTCAGACTAGCGGTTCCTACAATGAGCAGTTCTTC
NA,NA,TRBV18,TRBJ1-5,CASSQGQDQPQHF,TGTGCCAGCTCACAGGGACAAGATCAGCCCCAGCATTTT
TRBD1,NA,TRBV30,TRBJ1-1,CAWSGTGGTEAFF,TGTGCCTGGAGTGGGACAGGGGGGACTGAAGCTTTCTTT
NA,NA,TRBV4-1,TRBJ1-5,CASSQEESGVPQHF,TGCGCCAGCAGCCAAGAAGAGAGCGGCGTGCCCCAGCATTTT
TRBD1,few,TRBV7-6,TRBJ2-3,CASGLTGGDTDTQYF,TGTGCCAGCGGGTTGACAGGGGGAGACACAGATACGCAGTATTTT
NA,NA,TRBV19,TRBJ1-2,CASRGNRDFIYGYTF,TGTGCCAGTAGGGGGAACCGGGACTTCATCTATGGCTACACCTTC
TRBD1,NA,TRBV9,TRBJ1-6,CASSVGGDRGAPLHF,TGTGCCAGCAGCGTAGGGGGGGACAGGGGGGCACCCCTCCACTTT
TRBD1,NA,TRBV7-3,TRBJ2-1,CASSPGQGIEQFF,TGTGCCAGCAGCCCCGGACAGGGGATTGAGCAGTTCTTC
NA,few,TRBV9,TRBJ1-5,CASSVEGARGQPQHF,TGTGCCAGCAGCGTAGAAGGGGCCAGGGGTCAGCCCCAGCATTTT
TRBD1,NA,TRBV7-9,TRBJ1-1,CAGSGTEATEAFF,TGTGCCGGCTCCGGGACAGAGGCAACTGAAGCTTTCTTT
NA,NA,TRBV9,TRBJ1-1,CASSVGEGGDTEAFF,TGTGCCAGCAGCGTAGGGGAAGGGGGGGACACTGAAGCTTTCTTT
NA,few,TRBV6-5,TRBJ1-5,CASSSGHLGDQPQHF,TGTGCCAGCAGCAGCGGGCATTTAGGGGATCAGCCCCAGCATTTT
NA,NA,TRBV29-1,TRBJ1-6,CSARSSYNSPLHF,TGCAGCGCTAGGAGCTCCTATAATTCACCCCTCCACTTT
NA,NA,TRBV28,TRBJ1-6,CASRSLGAPLHF,TGTGCCAGCAGATCTCTAGGGGCACCCCTCCACTTT
NA,once,TRBV7-2,TRBJ1-4,CASNSVNEKLFF,TGTGCCAGCAATTCGGTTAATGAAAAACTGTTTTTT
TRBD2,NA,TRBV19,TRBJ2-3,CASRWSGGSFTDTQYF,TGTGCCAGTCGGTGGAGCGGGGGATCGTTCACAGATACGCAGTATTTT
TRBD1,NA,TRBV27,TRBJ1-6,CASTIAGTVWNSPLHF,TGTGCCAGCACCATTGCGGGGACAGTGTGGAATTCACCCCTCCACTTT
NA,NA,TRBV24-1,TRBJ1-2,CATSDTGSDYGYTF,TGTGCCACCAGTGACACAGGGTCTGACTATGGCTACACCTTC
TRBD1,NA,TRBV3-1/TRBV3-2,TRBJ1-1,CASSHYPSGDRAANTEAFF,TGTGCCAGCAGCCATTACCCTAGTGGGGACAGGGCAGCGAACACTGAAGCTTTCTTT
TRBD1,NA,TRBV9,TRBJ1-6,CASSAGTVGSPLHF,TGTGCCAGCAGCGCCGGGACAGTCGGTTCACCCCTCCACTTT
NA,NA,TRBV19,TRBJ2-7,CASTLGGGRAYEQYF,TGTGCCAGTACGCTAGGGGGGGGCCGGGCCTACGAGCAGTACTTC
NA,NA,TRBV6-5,TRBJ2-5,CASRGRGANSETQYF,TGTGCCAGCAGGGGCCGGGGGGCCAATTCGGAGACCCAGTACTTC
NA,NA,TRBV5-1,TRBJ1-2,CASSPAGGVRDGYTF,TGCGCCAGCAGTCCGGCCGGGGGGGTCCGGGATGGCTACACCTTC
NA,NA,TRBV2,TRBJ1-2,CASSESYTDGYTF,TGTGCCAGCAGCGAGAGCTACACAGATGGCTACACCTTC
NA,NA,TRBV5-5,TRBJ2-5,CASSLSAGEETQYF,TGTGCCAGCAGCTTATCTGCAGGGGAAGAGACCCAGTACTTC
NA,NA,TRBV7-2,TRBJ1-5,CASSFYMQPQHF,TGTGCCAGCAGCTTCTATATGCAGCCCCAGCATTTT
NA,once,TRBV7-6,TRBJ2-2,CASSPRGGTVNTGELFF,TGTGCCAGCAGCCCCAGAGGGGGGACAGTGAACACCGGGGAGCTGTTTTTT
NA,NA,TRBV18,TRBJ1-2,CASSPPRELNYGYTF,TGTGCCAGCTCTCCCCCCAGGGAACTAAACTATGGCTACACCTTC
NA,NA,TRBV6-2/TRBV6-3,TRBJ2-5,CASSSTETSLRTQYF,TGTGCCAGCAGTTCGACAGAGACGAGTTTGCGGACCCAGTACTTC
TRBD2,NA,TRBV9,TRBJ2-1,CASSPSGGVRYNEQFF,TGTGCCAGCAGCCCCAGCGGGGGGGTACGATACAATGAGCAGTTCTTC
TRBD2,few,TRBV10-2,TRBJ2-1,CASSFLAGGRYNEQFF,TGCGCCAGCAGCTTTTTAGCGGGGGGGCGTTACAATGAGCAGTTCTTC
TRBD1,NA,TRBV5-1,TRBJ1-1,CASSPLTGGPPEAFF,TGCGCCAGCAGCCCGCTGACAGGGGGTCCCCCTGAAGCTTTCTTT
NA,few,TRBV2,TRBJ1-4,CAGRQGGEKLFF,TGTGCCGGGAGGCAGGGCGGGGAAAAACTGTTTTTT
NA,once,TRBV27,TRBJ2-2,CASSLRPTIAGELFF,TGTGCCAGCAGTTTGAGGCCGACCATAGCTGGGGAGCTGTTTTTT
NA,NA,TRBV19,TRBJ1-2,CASSIGGFLYGYTF,TGTGCCAGTAGTATAGGAGGGTTTCTCTATGGCTACACCTTC
TRBD1,few,TRBV19,TRBJ1-6,CASMVTGGSSPLHF,TGTGCCAGTATGGTCACAGGGGGCTCTTCACCCCTCCACTTT
TRBD1,NA,TRBV15,TRBJ1-3,CATSSTYRGRTGNTIYF,TGTGCCACCAGCAGCACTTACAGGGGGCGAACTGGAAACACCATATATTTT
NA,few,TRBV2,TRBJ2-2,CASSERQANTGELFF,TGTGCCAGCAGTGAAAGGCAGGCGAACACCGGGGAGCTGTTTTTT
TRBD1,NA,TRBV29-1,TRBJ2-4,CSVSSGTGSVNIQYF,TGCAGCGTTAGCTCTGGGACAGGGAGTGTTAACATTCAGTACTTC
NA,NA,TRBV4-1,TRBJ1-4,CASSHARGDTRGSVRQEKLFF,TGCGCCAGCAGCCACGCCAGAGGGGACACTAGGGGCAGTGTACGCCAAGAAAAACTGTTTTTT